This T cell receptor beta chain was obtained from a study of T cells in Graves' hyperthyroidism and ophthalmopathy (dated by TCRdb to the late 2010s). Broadly, across the study: Peripheral blood was collected at initial diagnosis, before any treatment. To identify TCR V-J signatures that set the groups apart, the researchers used a discovery cohort of 90 to 100 patients, made up of approximately 43 with Graves' ophthalmopathy and about 55 with stable Graves' hyperthyroidism. An independent validation cohort of around 19 hyperthyroidism patients and 17 patients who later progressed to ophthalmopathy tested prospective prediction of ophthalmopathy. For training and testing, the 100 or so patients in the discovery cohort were randomly divided in a 7:3 ratio. In six Graves' hyperthyroidism patients, the study also compared T-cell repertoires from thyroid tissue with T-cell repertoires from blood. After sampling, hyperthyroidism patients received methimazole starting at 30 mg daily, and ophthalmopathy patients received high-dose intravenous methylprednisolone. The paper reports TCR Vbeta CDR3 sequencing of over 120 peripheral blood samples: under 45 ophthalmopathy, over 70 hyperthyroidism and 17 progressor patients. Here is what the overall study found, with its caveats: A 13 V-J signature model separated ophthalmopathy from stable hyperthyroidism, with 87.88% sensitivity and approximately 81% specificity in cross-validation and 80%/75% in testing. Sample size was not statistically predetermined, and investigators were not blinded to group allocation. Blood samples also contained most of the expanded thyroid clonotypes (frequency above 0.001), which suggests that blood repertoires may reflect thyroid immune responses. During validation, the model predicted progression to ophthalmopathy a median of about 6.5 months ahead of onset, with around 65% sensitivity and 72.22% specificity.

The TCR beta CDR3 regions were amplified from the RNA transcripts. The first round of RT-PCR for the TCR CDR3 was performed with the HTBI primer set and the Qiagen OneStep RT-PCR kit. Libraries were constructed in a second round of multiplex PCR, after which size selection and purification were carried out. Paired-end sequencing of the libraries was performed with 100 bp reads on an Illumina HiSeq2000. On the authors' methods: Raw data were processed with SOAPnuke, discarding reads with adapters, uncalled bases, mean Phred below 15, or no exact constant-primer or identifier match. High-quality paired reads were merged using COPE v1.2.5, and each unique nucleotide sequence was defined as a clonotype. MiTCR v1.1 was used to align the clonotypes against IMGT TRBV, TRBD and TRBJ reference segments. The analysis was restricted to V-J combinations with a frequency above 0.0001, which together covered 98% to 99.2% of the repertoires. A TCS score was defined as the ratio of F50 (clonal expansion) to E x V (chaos), with BLOSUM62-based TCRdist applied between CDR3 peptides within each V-J. Welch's t-statistics and random forest reduced 500 to 650 V-J features to around 14, which were used in a naive Bayes classifier (R e1071). Using fastp trimming at Q25 and MiXCR clonotype assembly, TCRdb reanalyzed the public sequencing data and kept in-frame beta chains. Duplicate CDR3 protein sequences are folded into a single record with the most common DNA and genes. These V and J calls originate from TCRdb's pipeline instead of the authors' own analysis. The sample data list around 400,000 distinct CDR3 sequences, and 20% to 30% of these were observed just once. The ten largest clones take up roughly 70% of the sample.

Reading from cysteine to phenylalanine, the CDR3 counts 15 amino acids. Only the CDR3 portion is preserved as DNA: 45 bases, with reading frame beginning at the first base. CDR1 and CDR2, per the germline V gene, are SGHNT and YENEEA. V was cut back by 1 base and J by 6 bases, leaving a gap of 13 bases between them. Stable Graves' hyperthyroidism was defined as the absence of progression to ophthalmopathy over 18 months of follow-up. Hyperthyroidism patients were newly diagnosed, with disease duration under 2 months, and aged 18 to 65 years. The study excluded patients with uncontrolled infections, other autoimmune diseases, pregnancy or lactation. Diagnoses relied on clinical symptoms, serum thyroxine and TRAb, thyroid ultrasound and orbital computed tomography. PBMCs were separated from around 9.1 ml of fresh peripheral blood using Ficoll-Paque density gradient centrifugation. Total RNA was extracted using Trizol reagent, and RNA quality was assessed on an Agilent 2100 Bioanalyzer.

This clonotype came up many times. No antigen is known for it. The record has no base qualities; no much larger clone is one base away. The sequencing input was blood. The receptor was derived from a man in his fifties or sixties with Graves' hyperthyroidism. The sequence links TRBV11-3 to TRBJ2-1; the D gene lacks a confident call. The CDR3 is CASSLGIGQSNEQFF. The nucleotide sequence is TGTGCCAGCAGCTTAGGAATCGGCCAAAGCAATGAGCAGTTCTTC.